The 20 T cell receptor beta chains listed next were all sequenced from one sample in a study of shared clonotypes between healthy human individuals. Some clones are missing from TCRdb's copy, which holds only in-frame ones; the method was immunoSEQ multiplex PCR. The table records 630,000 or so clones, about 98% of them present only once. Terminally differentiated effector memory CD45RA+ cells were excluded by CCR7 positive selection of CD45RO-negative cells. What was sequenced was naive CD8+ T cells sorted from blood. These TCRs come from a man aged 25 to 40 in good health.

The chain has TRBV15 and TRBJ2-5; 12 bases are a match to TRBD1. The CDR3 is 14 residues long. Germline V CDR1 and CDR2: LNHNV, YYDKDF (reference sequence). The V and J ends lost 3 bases and 6 bases, in that order; junction bases with no gene match: 2. The CDR3 DNA reads TGTGCCACCAGCAGGGGACAGGGGGCAAAGACCCAGTACTTC. Its translation: CATSRGQGAKTQYF.

The chain recombines TRBV7-9 with TRBJ2-7; TRBD1 aligns across 11 bases. The CDR3 sequence is 17 residues long. Germline trimming cut 5 bases from V and 1 base from J; bases unmatched to any gene: 10. Germline CDR1 reads SEHNR; CDR2 reads FQNEAQ (reference sequence). CDR3 residues: CASSHASGTGGSYEQYF. The CDR3 DNA is TGTGCCAGCAGCCACGCCTCCGGGACAGGGGGTTCCTACGAGCAGTACTTC.

The V and J genes are TRBV27 and TRBJ2-1, with 7 bases fitting TRBD2. This CDR3 is 15 amino acids long. Germline-derived CDR1 and CDR2 are MNHEY and SMNVEV (reference sequence). V lost 2 bases to trimming and J lost 4 bases; unmatched junction nucleotides: 5. CDR3 coding DNA: TGTGCCAGCAGTTTAGTGCTAGCGGAATACAATGAGCAGTTCTTC. It codes for CASSLVLAEYNEQFF.

The chain couples TRBV6-5 to TRBJ1-1, with TRBD1 matching over 7 bases. The V gene's germline CDR1 is MNHEY and CDR2 SVGAGI. CDR3 length: 14 amino acids. V was pared by 7 bases and J by 4 bases, with 9 bases of the junction left unmatched. The CDR3 DNA sequence: TGTGCCAGCACCCAGACAGGGTCGGGCACTGAAGCTTTCTTT. It yields the protein CASTQTGSGTEAFF.

This chain uses TRBV18 with TRBJ2-7; D possibly corresponds to TRBD1 (5 bases). In germline, CDR1 is KGHSH, CDR2 LQKENI. The CDR3 contains 13 residues. With 5 bases removed from V and 1 base from J, the gap between germline ends came to 9 bases. The CDR3 DNA follows: TGTGCCAGCTCAGTTCAGGGTTCCTACGAGCAGTACTTC. It encodes CASSVQGSYEQYF.

V is TRBV19 and J is TRBJ2-5; possible D gene TRBD2, 6 bases. Per germline, CDR1 LNHDA and CDR2 SQIVND (reference sequence). V was shortened by 6 bases and J by 5 bases, with 19 bases between the two germline ends. This CDR3 comprises 15 residues. In nucleotides, the CDR3 is TGTGCCAGTAGAACAGTTGCTAGCGCGTCGGAGACCCAGTACTTC. Its protein product is CASRTVASASETQYF.

The CDR3 loop reads CAISEEFQNQPQHF. The CDR3 DNA is TGTGCCATCAGTGAGGAATTTCAAAATCAGCCCCAGCATTTT. The chain uses TRBV10-3 and TRBJ1-5, with D uncertain. This CDR3 spans 14 amino acids. Germline V CDR1 and CDR2: ENHRY, SYGVKD. Deletions cut 2 bases from V and 4 bases from J, with 9 bases between.

CDR3 region: CASSVGTVSYEQYF. DNA for the CDR3: TGTGCCAGCAGCGTAGGTACAGTCTCCTACGAGCAGTACTTC. This sequence joins TRBV9 and TRBJ2-7; no firm D call. Germline V CDR1 and CDR2: SGDLS, YYNGEE. The CDR3 is made up of 14 amino acids. V shed 0 bases and J shed 0 bases, with 7 bases lying between them. Drawing the rest from reference TRBV9 and TRBJ2-7, the complete variable domain is DSGVTQTPKHLITATGQRVTLRCSPRSGDLSVYWYQQSLDQGLQFLIQYYNGEERAKGNILERFSAQQFPDLHSELNLSSLELGDSALYFCASSVGTVSYEQYFGPGTRLTVT.

This clone was counted once. The rearrangement links TRBV28 to TRBJ1-1; 9 nucleotides agree with TRBD1. In germline, CDR1 is MDHEN, CDR2 SYDVKM. V lost 7 bases, J lost 8 bases, and 11 bases stayed unmatched. This CDR3 has 14 amino acids. In nucleotides, the CDR3 is TGTGCCAGCATAAACGCACAGGGGGCAGGGGAAGCTTTCTTT. Protein product: CASINAQGAGEAFF.

This rearrangement joins TRBV2 to TRBJ2-7; no firm D call. Deletions cut 10 bases from V and 5 bases from J, with 15 bases between. Germline CDR1 and CDR2: SNHLY and FYNNEI. The CDR3 runs 12 residues. The CDR3: CATKPPANEQYF. The CDR3 bases are TGTGCCACCAAGCCCCCGGCGAACGAGCAGTACTTC.

The V gene is TRBV5-5, the J gene TRBJ2-5; D unresolved. The V and J ends lost 2 bases and 2 bases respectively, with 1 base between them. The CDR3 runs to 11 residues. In germline, CDR1 is SGHKS, CDR2 YYEKEE (reference sequence). The CDR3 is CASSLQETQYF. CDR3 sequence (DNA): TGTGCCAGCAGCTTACAAGAGACCCAGTACTTC.

The rearrangement links TRBV2 to TRBJ2-1; 9 bases line up with TRBD2. Unmatched junction bases numbered 14, after V lost 10 bases and J lost 4 bases. This CDR3 has 16 amino acids. Germline CDR1 and CDR2: SNHLY and FYNNEI. The CDR3 is CATQIRQAGGYNEQFF. CDR3 nucleotides: TGTGCCACCCAAATTCGACAGGCGGGGGGGTACAATGAGCAGTTCTTC.

This rearrangement joins TRBV29-1 to TRBJ2-7; 8 bases agree with TRBD1. Per germline, CDR1 SQVTM and CDR2 ANQGSEA. The CDR3 has 16 residues. The trim removed 4 bases at V and 6 bases at J, leaving 17 bases unmatched. The CDR3 bases are TGCAGCGTTGTCGGTAGGGACGGGACAGGTTTACCCGAGCAGTACTTC. Protein: CSVVGRDGTGLPEQYF.

The gene calls are TRBV4-1 and TRBJ2-7, with D unresolved. Per germline, CDR1 MGHRA and CDR2 YSYEKL. V shed 3 bases and J shed 3 bases, with 18 bases lying between them. This CDR3 has 16 amino acids. The CDR3 coding sequence is TGCGCCAGCAGCCATACTATTGGGGTAATAGACTACGAGCAGTACTTC. It codes for CASSHTIGVIDYEQYF.

The rearrangement uses TRBV29-1 and TRBJ2-1; no firm D call. This CDR3 spans 13 amino acids. The V gene lost 4 bases and the J gene lost 2 bases, with 9 bases spanning the gap. Germline V gene sequence: CDR1 SQVTM, CDR2 ANQGSEA. The CDR3 loop reads CSVGVFTYNEQFF. The CDR3 nucleotides read TGCAGCGTTGGGGTGTTCACCTACAATGAGCAGTTCTTC.

CDR3 sequence reads: CSVELGPRSNQPQHF. The DNA of the CDR3 is TGCAGCGTTGAACTGGGTCCACGCTCCAATCAGCCCCAGCATTTT. The rearrangement joins TRBV29-1 to TRBJ1-5; D is ambiguous. In germline, CDR1 is SQVTM, CDR2 ANQGSEA. The CDR3 sequence is 15 residues long. V was trimmed by 2 bases and J by 3 bases, leaving 14 bases between them.

The chain uses TRBV19 and TRBJ2-5, with D uncertain. V was cut by 6 bases and J by 9 bases, with 14 bases left in between. The CDR3 has 12 amino acids. Germline CDR1 LNHDA, CDR2 SQIVND (reference sequence). CDR3 sequence reads: CASRQLGVSQYF. The DNA of the CDR3 is TGTGCCAGTAGGCAACTGGGCGTATCCCAGTACTTC. The whole variable domain, remainder taken from reference TRBV19 and TRBJ2-5, is DGGITQSPKYLFRKEGQNVTLSCEQNLNHDAMYWYRQDPGQGLRLIYYSQIVNDFQKGDIAEGYSVSREKKESFPLTVTSAQKNPTAFYLCASRQLGVSQYFGPGTRLLVL.

The chain joins TRBV29-1 to TRBJ2-1, with TRBD1 identical over 9 bases. V shed 8 bases and J 9 bases; nucleotides not matched to a gene: 11. Germline V CDR1 and CDR2: SQVTM, ANQGSEA. CDR3 size: 13 residues. The CDR3: CSLTDRGVGEQFF. CDR3 in DNA: TGCAGCCTAACTGACAGGGGGGTCGGTGAGCAGTTCTTC.

This chain uses TRBV2 with TRBJ1-5, with D unresolved. V lost 7 bases to trimming and J lost 1 base, with 8 bases between them. In germline, CDR1 is SNHLY, CDR2 FYNNEI. This CDR3 region has 13 residues. As DNA, the CDR3 is TGTGCCAGCACTGGGTTGAGCAATCAGCCCCAGCATTTT. Translation: CASTGLSNQPQHF.

The chain links TRBV27 to TRBJ2-1; TRBD2 aligns across 10 bases. The CDR3 runs 17 residues. Germline CDR1 reads MNHEY; CDR2 reads SMNVEV (reference sequence). V was pared by 2 bases and J by 1 base, with 5 bases of the junction left unmatched. Here the CDR3 DNA reads TGTGCCAGCAGTTTACTAGCGGGAGCTATGTCCTACAATGAGCAGTTCTTC. Encoded protein: CASSLLAGAMSYNEQFF.